The T cell receptor beta chain under discussion was sequenced for a study of T cell repertoires in ileal Crohn's disease. Looking at the study overall: At surgery, less than 45% of patients smoked, with median disease duration roughly 7.7 years. Biopsies of the neoterminal ileum at postoperative colonoscopy form M6 samples. Study findings and constraints: Active smokers at surgery had more clonal expansions than non-smokers. Sorted CD8 T cells held more high-frequency clones than CD4.

Germline V gene sequence: CDR1 SGHTA, CDR2 FQGTGA. This CDR3 spans 13 amino acids. V was clipped by 1 base and J by 4 bases, with 6 bases between them. The time point denotes: neoterminal ileum biopsy at postoperative endoscopy, about 6 months after surgery. Libraries were prepared by immunoSEQ multiplex PCR; TCRdb keeps only in-frame clonotypes and omits some of them. The repertoire holds about 13,000 clones, around 80% seen once, with around 4.4% in the top ten. This clone was detected only once. The antigen is not known. This sequence originates from an adult with Crohn's disease. The specimen sequenced was ileal tissue. The chain employs TRBV7-3 and TRBJ2-3; no definite D call. The CDR3 protein is CASSLIPADTQYF. CDR3 DNA: TGTGCCAGCAGCTTAATCCCGGCAGATACGCAGTATTTT.